Below are 18 T cell receptor beta chains sequenced from a single sample in a study of blood T cell repertoires in COVID-19. Generated by immunoSEQ multiplex PCR, the TCRdb table keeps only in-frame clones and is missing some. This sample has some 250,000 clones; roughly 80% occur once, and the top ten carry approximately 4.8%. Source material: peripheral blood. The origin of the receptors is a man in his fifties or sixties with active or convalescent COVID-19.

The rearrangement uses TRBV7-3 and TRBJ2-3, with 10 bases lining up with TRBD1. Germline CDR1 is SGHTA and CDR2 is FQGTGA. The CDR3 sequence is 16 residues long. Germline trimming cut 4 bases from V and 4 bases from J; bases unmatched to any gene: 8. CDR3 sequence reads: CASSSPVGQGADTQYF. As DNA, the CDR3 is TGTGCCAGCAGCTCACCCGTTGGACAGGGGGCAGATACGCAGTATTTT.

This chain joins TRBV5-1 and TRBJ1-5; perhaps TRBD1 as D (5 bases). Germline V gene sequence: CDR1 SGHRS, CDR2 YFSETQ. The CDR3 is made up of 13 amino acids. The V gene lost 4 bases and the J gene lost 7 bases, with 12 bases spanning the gap. The CDR3: CASSREGSQPQHF. For the CDR3, the DNA is TGCGCCAGCAGCCGGGAGGGGAGCCAGCCCCAGCATTTT.

The chain couples TRBV6-5 to TRBJ1-1, with unresolved D. V was clipped by 6 bases and J by 1 base, with 15 bases between them. Germline V gene lookup returns CDR1 MNHEY and CDR2 SVGAGI. CDR3 length equals 15 residues. DNA for the CDR3: TGTGCCAGCAGCGACCCCCGCGGCCGGAACACTGAAGCTTTCTTT. This encodes CASSDPRGRNTEAFF.

The rearrangement joins TRBV4-1 to TRBJ1-1; D unresolved. The CDR3 covers 13 residues. V was pared by 0 bases and J by 5 bases, with 7 bases between. CDR1 is MGHRA and CDR2 is YSYEKL in the germline V gene. The CDR3 reads CASSQEGGTEAFF. Written as DNA, the CDR3 is TGCGCCAGCAGCCAAGAGGGAGGTACTGAAGCTTTCTTT.

The genes are TRBV5-6 and TRBJ2-5; 14 bases are a match to TRBD2. Per the germline V gene, CDR1 is SGHDT and CDR2 is YYEEEE. This CDR3 has 17 residues. The V and J ends lost 4 bases and 5 bases, in that order; junction bases with no gene match: 10. In nucleotides, the CDR3 is TGTGCCAGCAGCCTGAGACTAGCGGGGGGGCCGGGGGAGACCCAGTACTTC. It translates to CASSLRLAGGPGETQYF.

The J gene is TRBJ2-1, the V gene TRBV14; TRBD2 matches 12 bases. Germline CDR1 is SGHDN and CDR2 is FVKESK. J gave up 0 bases and V 1 base, and 7 bases lay outside the gene matches. The CDR3 totals 19 residues. The CDR3 loop is CASSQVASGGARSYNEQFF. The DNA for the CDR3 is TGTGCCAGCAGCCAAGTTGCTAGCGGGGGGGCCCGCTCCTACAATGAGCAGTTCTTC.

A few counts support this clone. V usage is TRBV10-3 and J usage is TRBJ1-2, with 8 bases identical to TRBD1. J lost 3 bases, V lost 2 bases, and 11 bases had no gene match. The CDR3 spans 17 residues. Germline loops: CDR1 ENHRY, CDR2 SYGVKD. CDR3 sequence: CAISEIEGTGGDYGYTF. CDR3 DNA: TGTGCCATCAGTGAGATCGAGGGGACAGGCGGGGACTATGGCTACACCTTC.

This clone was seen ten or more times. It is unclear where the CDR3 begins or ends on the DNA, so no DNA is shown, and the CDR3 is as TCRdb lists it. The J gene is TRBJ2-5, the V gene TRBV2; the table calls TRBD1, which could not be checked here. The CDR3 contains 13 residues when both ends are counted. Germline CDR1 is SNHLY and CDR2 is FYNNEI. CDR3 in amino acids: CASSEVGQGSKYF.

This sequence joins TRBV27 and TRBJ2-1, with D possibly being TRBD2 (7 bases). CDR3 length: 15 amino acids. Germline values: CDR1 MNHEY, CDR2 SMNVEV (reference sequence). Between the trimmed V and J ends, which lost 6 bases and 7 bases, there was a span of 19 bases. CDR3 region: CASRMGGYGTNEQFF. The CDR3 nucleotides read TGTGCCAGCAGAATGGGGGGGTACGGGACAAATGAGCAGTTCTTC.

The CDR3 is CASSPLGQRNTGELFF. CDR3 sequence (DNA): TGTGCCAGCAGCCCGCTGGGACAGCGAAACACCGGGGAGCTGTTTTTT. The J gene is TRBJ2-2, the V gene TRBV5-5; 7 nucleotides align to TRBD1. The V segment lost 4 bases and the J segment 2 bases; nucleotides outside the gene matches: 8. The germline V gene has CDR1 SGHKS and CDR2 YYEKEE (reference sequence). The CDR3 contains 16 residues.

This chain joins TRBV5-4 and TRBJ2-1; 10 bases map to TRBD2. Germline V gene data show CDR1 as SGHNT and CDR2 as YYREEE (reference sequence). The J segment lost 3 bases and the V segment lost 4 bases, leaving 4 bases of the junction unmatched. The CDR3 runs to 15 residues. In DNA, the CDR3 is TGTGCCAGCAGCCCTAGCGGGGGCCACTACAATGAGCAGTTCTTC. Translation: CASSPSGGHYNEQFF.

The V call is TRBV27, the J call TRBJ2-7, with 7 nucleotides matching TRBD1. V shed 0 bases, J shed 2 bases, and the junction held 7 bases outside the gene matches. Germline CDR1 reads MNHEY; CDR2 reads SMNVEV (reference sequence). This CDR3 has 16 amino acids. CDR3 sequence reads: CASSLSAGQVPYEQYF. For the CDR3, the DNA is TGTGCCAGCAGTTTATCCGCCGGACAGGTCCCCTACGAGCAGTACTTC.

The V call is TRBV23-1, the J call TRBJ2-2; maybe TRBD2 (6 bases). TRBV23-1 is treated as an ORF (open reading frame) with a function not yet certain. This CDR3 has 18 residues. With 3 bases removed from V and 5 bases from J, the gap between germline ends came to 22 bases. The CDR3 loop is CASSQRGTSGVRTGELFF. Written as DNA, the CDR3 is TGCGCCAGCAGTCAGCGAGGGACTTCCGGAGTTCGGACCGGGGAGCTGTTTTTT.

Only a few counts were recorded for this clone. The chain employs TRBV3-1 (or the pseudogene TRBV3-2) and TRBJ1-6, with D hard to call. V gave up 4 bases and J gave up 7 bases, with 8 bases separating them. This CDR3 is built from 13 residues. Germline CDR1 reads LGHDT; CDR2 reads YNNKEL (reference sequence). DNA of the CDR3: TGTGCCAGCAGCCTAGACGTCAATTCACCCCTCCACTTT. It codes for CASSLDVNSPLHF.

The V and J genes are TRBV3-1 (or the pseudogene TRBV3-2) and TRBJ2-6, with TRBD1 identical over 9 bases. This CDR3 region has 18 residues. Per germline, CDR1 LGHDT and CDR2 YNNKEL (reference sequence). Trimming at V came to 3 bases and at J to 0 bases, leaving 6 bases not matched to a gene. DNA of the CDR3: TGTGCCAGCAGCCACCGGGACAGGGTAACCTCTGGGGCCAACGTCCTGACTTTC. Translating it yields CASSHRDRVTSGANVLTF.

J is TRBJ1-2 and V is TRBV29-1; 7 bases match TRBD1. The CDR3 has 11 amino acids. Germline V gene sequence: CDR1 SQVTM, CDR2 ANQGSEA. Trimming at V came to 5 bases and at J to 7 bases, leaving 4 bases not matched to a gene. This CDR3 reads CSVRQGPGYTF. DNA for the CDR3: TGCAGCGTTAGACAGGGACCTGGCTACACCTTC.

The rearrangement links TRBV19 to TRBJ2-2, with TRBD1 as a possible D gene (5 bases). Trimming removed 2 bases at V and 4 bases at J, with 11 bases between. The CDR3 has 15 residues. Germline CDR1 LNHDA, CDR2 SQIVND (reference sequence). CDR3 residues: CASSIIFRATGELFF. Written as DNA, the CDR3 is TGTGCCAGTAGTATAATCTTCAGGGCCACCGGGGAGCTGTTTTTT.

V is TRBV5-8 and J is TRBJ1-1, with D possibly TRBD1 on 5 matching bases. The germline V gene has CDR1 SGHTS and CDR2 YDEGEE. The CDR3 spans 15 residues. Trimming removed 4 bases from V and 0 bases from J, with 13 bases in between. CDR3 sequence: CASSQEGAVNTEAFF. CDR3 sequence (DNA): TGTGCCAGCAGCCAGGAAGGGGCCGTGAACACTGAAGCTTTCTTT.